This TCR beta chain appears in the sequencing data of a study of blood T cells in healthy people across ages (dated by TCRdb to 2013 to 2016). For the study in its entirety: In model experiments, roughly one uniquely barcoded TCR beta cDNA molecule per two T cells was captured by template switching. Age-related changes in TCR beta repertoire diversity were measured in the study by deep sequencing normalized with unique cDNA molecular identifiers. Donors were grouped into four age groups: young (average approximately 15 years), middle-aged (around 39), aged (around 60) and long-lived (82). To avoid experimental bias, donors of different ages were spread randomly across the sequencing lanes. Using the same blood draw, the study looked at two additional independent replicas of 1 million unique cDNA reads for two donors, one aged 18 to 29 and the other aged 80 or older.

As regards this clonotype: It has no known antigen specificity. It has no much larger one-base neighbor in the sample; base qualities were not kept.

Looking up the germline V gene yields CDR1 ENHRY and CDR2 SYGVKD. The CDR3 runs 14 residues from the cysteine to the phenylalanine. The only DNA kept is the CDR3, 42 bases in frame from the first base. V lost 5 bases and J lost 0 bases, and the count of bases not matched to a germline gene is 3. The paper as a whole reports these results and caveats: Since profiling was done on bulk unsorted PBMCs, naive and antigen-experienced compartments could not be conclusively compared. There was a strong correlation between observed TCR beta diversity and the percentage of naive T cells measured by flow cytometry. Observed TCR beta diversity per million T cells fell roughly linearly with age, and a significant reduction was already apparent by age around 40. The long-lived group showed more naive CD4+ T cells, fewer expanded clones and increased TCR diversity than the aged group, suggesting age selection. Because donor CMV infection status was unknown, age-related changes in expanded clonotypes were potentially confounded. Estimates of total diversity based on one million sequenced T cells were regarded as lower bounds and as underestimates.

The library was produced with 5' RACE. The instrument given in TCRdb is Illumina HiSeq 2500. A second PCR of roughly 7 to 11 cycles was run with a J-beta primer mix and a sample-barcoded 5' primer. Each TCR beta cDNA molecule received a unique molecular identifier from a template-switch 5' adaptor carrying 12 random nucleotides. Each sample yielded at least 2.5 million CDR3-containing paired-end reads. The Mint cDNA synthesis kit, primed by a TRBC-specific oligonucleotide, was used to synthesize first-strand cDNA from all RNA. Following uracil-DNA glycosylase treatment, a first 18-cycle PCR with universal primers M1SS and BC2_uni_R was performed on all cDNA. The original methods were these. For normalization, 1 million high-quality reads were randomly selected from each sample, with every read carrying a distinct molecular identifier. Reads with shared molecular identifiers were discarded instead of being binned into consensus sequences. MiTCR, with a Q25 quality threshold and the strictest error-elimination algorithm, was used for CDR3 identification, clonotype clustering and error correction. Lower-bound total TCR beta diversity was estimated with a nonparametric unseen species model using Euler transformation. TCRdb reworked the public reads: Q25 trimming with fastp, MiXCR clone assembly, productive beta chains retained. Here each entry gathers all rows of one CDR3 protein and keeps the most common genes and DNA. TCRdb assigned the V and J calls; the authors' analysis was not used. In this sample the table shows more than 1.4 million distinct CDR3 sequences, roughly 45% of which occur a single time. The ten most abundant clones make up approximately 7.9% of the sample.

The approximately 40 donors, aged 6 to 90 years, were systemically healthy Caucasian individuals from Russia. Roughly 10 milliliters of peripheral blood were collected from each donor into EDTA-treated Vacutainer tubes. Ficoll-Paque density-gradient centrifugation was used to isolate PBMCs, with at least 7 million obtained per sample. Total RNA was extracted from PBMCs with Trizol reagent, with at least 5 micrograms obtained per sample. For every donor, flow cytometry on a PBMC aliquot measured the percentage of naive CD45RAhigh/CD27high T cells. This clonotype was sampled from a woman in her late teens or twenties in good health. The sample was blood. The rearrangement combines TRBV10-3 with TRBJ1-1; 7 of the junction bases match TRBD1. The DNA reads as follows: TGTGCCATCAGTAGTACAGGGGTGAACACTGAAGCTTTCTTT. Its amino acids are CAISSTGVNTEAFF.